A single sample gave rise to the 17 T cell receptor beta chains below, sequenced in a study of response to subunit inactivated influenza vaccine. A single record per CDR3 protein comes from TCRdb applying MiXCR to the RT-PCR reads. The sample consists of about 300,000 distinct CDR3 sequences, around a fifth of them appearing once. The material was PBMCs from blood, obtained around 22 months after vaccination. The receptors were gathered from a man aged 50 to 69 who received an inactivated influenza vaccine.

This clonotype was found a few times. The chain joins TRBV3-1 to TRBJ1-2; D not resolved. Germline CDR1 is LGHDT and CDR2 is YNNKEL (reference sequence). This CDR3 region has 12 residues. V was clipped by 4 bases and J by 8 bases, with 11 bases between them. The chain's CDR3 is CASSRRQSGYTF. The CDR3 nucleotides are TGTGCCAGCAGCCGAAGGCAGAGCGGCTACACCTTC.

The chain employs TRBV4-2 and TRBJ2-2; no definite D call. With 8 bases removed from V and 4 bases from J, the gap between germline ends came to 11 bases. Germline lookup yields CDR1 LGHNA and CDR2 YNFKEQ. The CDR3 loop spans 13 amino acids. This chain's CDR3 is CASSGYLTGELFF. The CDR3 DNA sequence: TGTGCCAGCTCGGGCTACCTCACCGGGGAGCTGTTTTTT.

The chain links TRBV28 to TRBJ1-2, with 7 bases identical to TRBD1. Germline values: CDR1 MDHEN, CDR2 SYDVKM. Trimming removed 6 bases from V and 2 bases from J; junction bases left unmatched: 6. The CDR3 loop spans 14 amino acids. The CDR3 bases are TGTGCCAGCAGGCGAACAGGGGCAAACTATGGCTACACCTTC. Translated, it gives CASRRTGANYGYTF.

This clonotype came up a few times. The genes are TRBV2 and TRBJ1-4, with 9 positions matching TRBD1. In germline, CDR1 is SNHLY, CDR2 FYNNEI. This CDR3 spans 14 amino acids. Losses at the gene ends were 5 bases for V and 8 bases for J; bases not matched to a gene: 6. The CDR3 coding sequence is TGTGCCAGCAGTCAGGGACAGGGATCGGAAAAACTGTTTTTT. Translation: CASSQGQGSEKLFF.

The CDR3 reads CASSQDRLAANSYNEQFF. CDR3 DNA sequence: TGTGCCAGCAGCCAAGATAGACTAGCTGCCAACTCCTACAATGAGCAGTTCTTC. This sequence joins TRBV4-2 and TRBJ2-1; 7 bases map to TRBD2. The germline CDR1 and CDR2 sequences are LGHNA and YNFKEQ. The CDR3 sequence is 18 residues long. V shed 0 bases, J shed 0 bases, and the junction held 8 bases outside the gene matches.

The chain recombines TRBV20-1 with TRBJ2-2, with 8 bases lining up with TRBD2. The germline V gene has CDR1 DFQATT and CDR2 SNEGSKA (reference sequence). The CDR3 is 13 residues long. V gave up 4 bases and J gave up 7 bases; unmatched junction bases: 5. CDR3 protein: CSATSGGDGELFF. For the CDR3, the DNA is TGCAGTGCTACGAGCGGGGGTGACGGGGAGCTGTTTTTT.

This clonotype was recorded a few times. CDR3 DNA sequence: TGCAGCGTTGATTCAGGGAACTCCTACGAGCAGTACTTC. Translating gives CSVDSGNSYEQYF. The chain has TRBV29-1 and TRBJ2-7, with D tentatively TRBD1 (5 bases). Germline assignment: CDR1 SQVTM and CDR2 ANQGSEA. Trimming took 3 bases from V and 0 from J, leaving 9 bases between them. This CDR3 spans 13 amino acids.

This clonotype was counted a few times. The J gene is TRBJ1-2, the V gene TRBV12-3 or TRBV12-4; D is undetermined. V dropped 5 bases and J dropped 8 bases, with 9 bases sitting between them. This CDR3 contains 11 residues. The CDR3 loop reads CASSATWGYTF. The DNA for the CDR3 is TGTGCCAGCAGTGCCACTTGGGGCTACACCTTC.

This clonotype has at least ten counts. The gene calls are TRBV7-2 and TRBJ1-5; perhaps TRBD1 as D (5 bases). This CDR3 has 14 amino acids. V was shortened by 0 bases and J by 9 bases, with 12 bases between the two germline ends. Germline CDR1 is SGHTA and CDR2 is FQGNSA. The CDR3 coding sequence is TGTGCCAGCAGCTTAGCAGAGTTTAGGGGGCCCCAGCATTTT. Translating it yields CASSLAEFRGPQHF.

The rearrangement uses TRBV19 and TRBJ1-6; D remains ambiguous. Germline V gene lookup returns CDR1 LNHDA and CDR2 SQIVND (reference sequence). The V and J ends lost 5 bases and 7 bases respectively, with 9 bases between them. CDR3 length equals 13 residues. CDR3 in DNA: TGTGCCAGTAGTGCAGGAATAAATTCACCCCTCCACTTT. This encodes CASSAGINSPLHF. The whole variable domain, filled in from reference TRBV19 and TRBJ1-6, reads DGGITQSPKYLFRKEGQNVTLSCEQNLNHDAMYWYRQDPGQGLRLIYYSQIVNDFQKGDIAEGYSVSREKKESFPLTVTSAQKNPTAFYLCASSAGINSPLHFGNGTRLTVT.

The rearrangement uses TRBV27 and TRBJ1-2; TRBD1 might be the D (5 bases). Germline CDR1 MNHEY, CDR2 SMNVEV (reference sequence). The length of the CDR3 is 14 residues. Trimming left V 2 bases short and J 5 bases short, with 12 bases between. CDR3 amino acids: CASSLGAGKYGYTF. The DNA for the CDR3 is TGTGCCAGCAGTTTAGGCGCAGGGAAGTATGGCTACACCTTC.

J is TRBJ1-6 and V is TRBV10-3; no reliable D call. V gave up 10 bases and J gave up 5 bases, with 6 bases separating them. The germline V gene has CDR1 ENHRY and CDR2 SYGVKD. The CDR3 sequence is 11 residues long. Here the CDR3 DNA reads TGTGCCACACAAAATAATTCACCCCTCCACTTT. Its translation is CATQNNSPLHF.

The V and J genes are TRBV12-3 or TRBV12-4 and TRBJ2-5; D unclear. Trimming took off 5 bases at V and 4 bases at J, with 14 bases between the two ends. The CDR3 consists of 14 residues. The CDR3 DNA follows: TGTGCCAGCAGTCCCCCGGACGTTCGAGAGACCCAGTACTTC. It is translated as CASSPPDVRETQYF.

This chain uses TRBV28 with TRBJ2-3; 7 nucleotides agree with TRBD2. Trimming took 6 bases from V and 1 from J; bases not matched to a gene: 7. Germline V gives CDR1 MDHEN, CDR2 SYDVKM. This CDR3 contains 15 residues. In DNA, the CDR3 is TGTGCCAGCAGCCGCAGCGGGGCCCGCACAGATACGCAGTATTTT. Translating gives CASSRSGARTDTQYF.

This clonotype has a handful of counts. The chain is built from TRBV2 and TRBJ1-5; 7 bases agree with TRBD1. The J segment lost 0 bases and the V segment lost 0 bases, leaving 5 bases of the junction unmatched. This CDR3 is built from 17 residues. Looked up from germline, CDR1 is SNHLY and CDR2 is FYNNEI. The chain's CDR3 is CASSEAGTVYSNQPQHF. DNA for the CDR3: TGTGCCAGCAGTGAAGCGGGGACAGTTTATAGCAATCAGCCCCAGCATTTT. The full variable domain, rest sourced from reference TRBV2 and TRBJ1-5, is EPEVTQTPSHQVTQMGQEVILRCVPISNHLYFYWYRQILGQKVEFLVSFYNNEISEKSEIFDDQFSVERPDGSNFTLKIRSTKLEDSAMYFCASSEAGTVYSNQPQHFGDGTRLSIL.

The V and J genes are TRBV18 and TRBJ1-6; TRBD1 matches at 10 bases. The CDR3 is 20 residues long. Germline CDR1 is KGHSH and CDR2 is LQKENI. V was clipped by 3 bases and J by 7 bases; unmatched bases: 18. The CDR3 DNA reads TGTGCCAGCTCACCGGGTGACCGGGACAGGGGCCGGAGGGGGAATTCACCCCTCCACTTT. It yields the protein CASSPGDRDRGRRGNSPLHF.

J is TRBJ2-5 and V is TRBV12-3 or TRBV12-4; unclear D gene. This CDR3 is built from 12 residues. Between the trimmed V and J ends, which lost 8 bases and 1 base, there was a span of 8 bases. CDR3 loop: CASAILQETQYF. CDR3 in DNA: TGTGCCAGCGCGATTCTCCAAGAGACCCAGTACTTC.